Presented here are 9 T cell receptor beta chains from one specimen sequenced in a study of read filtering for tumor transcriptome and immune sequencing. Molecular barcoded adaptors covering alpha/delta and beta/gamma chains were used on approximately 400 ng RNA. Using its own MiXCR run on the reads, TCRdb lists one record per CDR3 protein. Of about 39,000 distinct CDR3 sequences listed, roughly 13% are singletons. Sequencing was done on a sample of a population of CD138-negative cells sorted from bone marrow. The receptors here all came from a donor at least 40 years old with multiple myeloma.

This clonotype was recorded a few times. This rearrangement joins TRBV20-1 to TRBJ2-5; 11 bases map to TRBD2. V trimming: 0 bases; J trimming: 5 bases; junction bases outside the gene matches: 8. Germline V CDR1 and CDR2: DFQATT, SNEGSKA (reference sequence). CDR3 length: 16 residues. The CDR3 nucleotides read TGCAGTGCTAGAGATGGTAGCGGGGGGGCCCGGGAGACCCAGTACTTC. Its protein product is CSARDGSGGARETQYF.

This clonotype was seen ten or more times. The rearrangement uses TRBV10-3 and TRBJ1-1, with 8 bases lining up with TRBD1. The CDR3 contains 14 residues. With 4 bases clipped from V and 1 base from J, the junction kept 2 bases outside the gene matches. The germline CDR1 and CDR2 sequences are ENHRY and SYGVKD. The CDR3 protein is CAISGGQGNTEAFF. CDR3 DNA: TGTGCCATCAGTGGCGGACAGGGGAACACTGAAGCTTTCTTT.

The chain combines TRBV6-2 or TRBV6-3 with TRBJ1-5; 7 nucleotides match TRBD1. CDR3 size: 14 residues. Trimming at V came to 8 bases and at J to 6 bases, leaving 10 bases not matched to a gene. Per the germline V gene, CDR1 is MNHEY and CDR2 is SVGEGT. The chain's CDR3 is CASGRDREVQPQHF. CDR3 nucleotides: TGTGCCAGCGGCCGTGACAGGGAAGTTCAGCCCCAGCATTTT.

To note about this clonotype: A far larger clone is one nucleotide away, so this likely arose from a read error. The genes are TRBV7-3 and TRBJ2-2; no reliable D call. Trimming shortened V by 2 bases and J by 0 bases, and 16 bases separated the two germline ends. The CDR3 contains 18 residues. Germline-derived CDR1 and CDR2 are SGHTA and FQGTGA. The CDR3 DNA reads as TGTGCCAGCAGCTTAGAGCTGTATGGGTACGCGAACACCGGGGAGCTGTTTTTT. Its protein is CASSLELYGYANTGELFF.

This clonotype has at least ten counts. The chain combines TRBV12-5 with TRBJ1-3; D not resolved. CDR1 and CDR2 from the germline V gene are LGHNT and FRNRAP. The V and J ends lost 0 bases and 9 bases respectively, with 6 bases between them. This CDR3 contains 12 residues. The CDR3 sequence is CASGLVLGTIYF. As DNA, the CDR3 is TGTGCTAGTGGTTTGGTACTGGGCACCATATATTTT.

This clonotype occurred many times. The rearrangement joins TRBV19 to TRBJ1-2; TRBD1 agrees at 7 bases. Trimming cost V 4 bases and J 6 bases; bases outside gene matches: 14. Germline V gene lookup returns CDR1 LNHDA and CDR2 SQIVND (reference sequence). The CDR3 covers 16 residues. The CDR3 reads CASSTFATTGPHGYTF. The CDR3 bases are TGTGCCAGTAGTACATTTGCCACGACAGGGCCCCATGGCTACACCTTC.

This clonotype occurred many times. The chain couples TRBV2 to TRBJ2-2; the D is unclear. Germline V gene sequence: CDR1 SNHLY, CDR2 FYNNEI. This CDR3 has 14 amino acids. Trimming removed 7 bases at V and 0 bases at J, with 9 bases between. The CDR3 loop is CASMLRSNTGELFF. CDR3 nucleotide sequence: TGTGCCAGCATGTTGCGGTCGAACACCGGGGAGCTGTTTTTT.

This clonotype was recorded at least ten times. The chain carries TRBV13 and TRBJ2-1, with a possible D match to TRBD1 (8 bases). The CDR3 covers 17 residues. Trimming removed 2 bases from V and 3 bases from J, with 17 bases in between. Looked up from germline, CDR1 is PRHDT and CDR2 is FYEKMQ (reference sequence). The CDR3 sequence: CASSLLAVDRGYNEQFF. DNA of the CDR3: TGTGCCAGCAGCTTACTAGCGGTAGACAGGGGCTACAATGAGCAGTTCTTC.

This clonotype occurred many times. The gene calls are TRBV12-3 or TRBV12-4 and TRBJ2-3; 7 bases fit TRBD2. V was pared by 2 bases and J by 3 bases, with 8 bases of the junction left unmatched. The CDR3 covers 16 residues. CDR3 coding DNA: TGTGCCAGCAGTTTAAGTACGGGGGGAAGTACAGATACGCAGTATTTT. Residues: CASSLSTGGSTDTQYF.